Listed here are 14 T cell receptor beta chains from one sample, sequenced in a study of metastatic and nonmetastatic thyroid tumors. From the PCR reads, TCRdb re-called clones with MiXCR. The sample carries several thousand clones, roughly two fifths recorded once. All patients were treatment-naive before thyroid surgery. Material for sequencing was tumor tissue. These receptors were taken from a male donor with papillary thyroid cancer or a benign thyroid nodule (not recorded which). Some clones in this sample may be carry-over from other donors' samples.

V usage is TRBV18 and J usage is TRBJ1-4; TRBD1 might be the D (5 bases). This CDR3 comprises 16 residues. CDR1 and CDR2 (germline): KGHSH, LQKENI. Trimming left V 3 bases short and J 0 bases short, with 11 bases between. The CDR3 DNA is TGTGCCAGCTCACCCGGGGACTTAGCAACTAATGAAAAACTGTTTTTT. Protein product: CASSPGDLATNEKLFF.

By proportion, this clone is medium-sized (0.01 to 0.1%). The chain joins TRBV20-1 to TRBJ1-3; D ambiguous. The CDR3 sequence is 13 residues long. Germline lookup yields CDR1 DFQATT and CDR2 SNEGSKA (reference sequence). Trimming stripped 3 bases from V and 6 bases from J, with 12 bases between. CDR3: CSASDNGKNTIYF. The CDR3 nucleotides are TGCAGTGCTAGCGATAACGGTAAAAACACCATATATTTT.

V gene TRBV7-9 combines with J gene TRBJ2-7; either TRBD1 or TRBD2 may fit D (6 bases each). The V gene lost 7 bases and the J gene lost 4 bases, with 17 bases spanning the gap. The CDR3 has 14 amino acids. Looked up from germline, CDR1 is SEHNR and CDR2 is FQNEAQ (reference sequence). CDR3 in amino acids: CASTLAGGEYEQYF. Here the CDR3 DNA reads TGTGCCAGCACTCTGGCCGGGGGCGAGTACGAGCAGTACTTC.

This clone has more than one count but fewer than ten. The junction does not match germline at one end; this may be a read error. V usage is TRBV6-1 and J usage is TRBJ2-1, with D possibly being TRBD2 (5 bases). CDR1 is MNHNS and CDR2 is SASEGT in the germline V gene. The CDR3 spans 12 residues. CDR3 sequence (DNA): TGTGCCAGCGGTGAATTCGGGGATCGGCAGTTCTTC. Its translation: CASGEFGDRQFF.

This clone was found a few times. CDR3 DNA: TGTGCCAGCAGCCCGGGCAGGGGGCATGGCTACACCTTC. Translation: CASSPGRGHGYTF. V and J are TRBV12-3 or TRBV12-4 and TRBJ1-2, with 8 bases aligning to TRBD1. The CDR3 consists of 13 residues. V lost 6 bases, J lost 6 bases, and 6 bases stayed unmatched.

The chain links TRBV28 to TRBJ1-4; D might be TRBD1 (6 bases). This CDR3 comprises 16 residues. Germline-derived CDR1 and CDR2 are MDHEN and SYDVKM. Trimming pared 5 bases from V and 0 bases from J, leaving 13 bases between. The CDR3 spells CASSPRGAPTNEKLFF. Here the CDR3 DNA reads TGTGCCAGCAGTCCTCGGGGGGCCCCAACTAATGAAAAACTGTTTTTT.

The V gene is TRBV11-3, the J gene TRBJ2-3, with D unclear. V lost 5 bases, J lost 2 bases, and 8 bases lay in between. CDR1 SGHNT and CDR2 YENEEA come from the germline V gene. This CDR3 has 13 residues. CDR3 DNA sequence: TGTGCCAGCAGCCTTCAGGACACAGATACGCAGTATTTT. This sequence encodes CASSLQDTDTQYF. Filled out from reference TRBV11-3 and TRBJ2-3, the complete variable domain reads EAGVVQSPRYKIIEKKQPVAFWCNPISGHNTLYWYLQNLGQGPELLIRYENEEAVDDSQLPKDRFSAERLKGVDSTLKIQPAELGDSAVYLCASSLQDTDTQYFGPGTRLTVL.

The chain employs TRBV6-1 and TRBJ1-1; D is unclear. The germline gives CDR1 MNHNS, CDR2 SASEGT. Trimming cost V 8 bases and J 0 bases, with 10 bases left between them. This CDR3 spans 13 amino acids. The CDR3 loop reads CASGDYMNTEAFF. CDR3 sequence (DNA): TGTGCCAGCGGAGATTACATGAACACTGAAGCTTTCTTT.

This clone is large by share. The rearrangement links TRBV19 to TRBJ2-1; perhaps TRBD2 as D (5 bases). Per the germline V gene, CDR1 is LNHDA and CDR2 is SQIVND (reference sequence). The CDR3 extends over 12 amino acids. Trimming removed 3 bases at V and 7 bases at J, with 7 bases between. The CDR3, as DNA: TGTGCCAGTAGTATTGGCGGGAATGAGCAGTTCTTC. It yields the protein CASSIGGNEQFF.

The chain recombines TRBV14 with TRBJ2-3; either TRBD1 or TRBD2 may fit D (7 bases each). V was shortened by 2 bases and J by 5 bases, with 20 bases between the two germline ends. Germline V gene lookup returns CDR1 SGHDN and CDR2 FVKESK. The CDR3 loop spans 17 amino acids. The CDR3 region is CASSQPIDREGVDTQYF. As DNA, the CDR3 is TGTGCCAGCAGCCAACCGATTGACAGGGAGGGTGTAGATACGCAGTATTTT.

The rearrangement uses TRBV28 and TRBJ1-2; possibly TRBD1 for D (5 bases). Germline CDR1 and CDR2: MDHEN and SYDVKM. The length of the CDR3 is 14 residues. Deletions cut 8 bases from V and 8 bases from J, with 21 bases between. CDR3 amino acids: CASSSGGSVWGYTF. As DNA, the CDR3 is TGTGCCAGCTCGTCTGGGGGTAGCGTATGGGGCTACACCTTC.

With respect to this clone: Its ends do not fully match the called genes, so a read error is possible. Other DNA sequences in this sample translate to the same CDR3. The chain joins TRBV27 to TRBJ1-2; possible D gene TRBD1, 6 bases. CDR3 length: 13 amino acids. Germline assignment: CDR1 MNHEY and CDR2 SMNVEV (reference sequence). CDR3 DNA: TGTGCAAGCAGTTTATCGAGGGGGAGCCGCTACACCTTC. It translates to CASSLSRGSRYTF.

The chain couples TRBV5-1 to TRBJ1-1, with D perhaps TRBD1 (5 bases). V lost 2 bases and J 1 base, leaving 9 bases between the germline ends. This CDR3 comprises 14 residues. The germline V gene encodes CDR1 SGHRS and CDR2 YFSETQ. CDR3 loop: CASSFSTGNTEAFF. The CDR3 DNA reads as TGCGCCAGCAGCTTTAGTACAGGGAACACTGAAGCTTTCTTT.

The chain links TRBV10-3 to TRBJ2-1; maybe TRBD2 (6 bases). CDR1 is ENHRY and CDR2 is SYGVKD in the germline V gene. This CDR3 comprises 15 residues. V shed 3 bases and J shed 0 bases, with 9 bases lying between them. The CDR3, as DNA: TGTGCCATCAGTGATGGGGGGAGCTCCTACAATGAGCAGTTCTTC. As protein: CAISDGGSSYNEQFF.